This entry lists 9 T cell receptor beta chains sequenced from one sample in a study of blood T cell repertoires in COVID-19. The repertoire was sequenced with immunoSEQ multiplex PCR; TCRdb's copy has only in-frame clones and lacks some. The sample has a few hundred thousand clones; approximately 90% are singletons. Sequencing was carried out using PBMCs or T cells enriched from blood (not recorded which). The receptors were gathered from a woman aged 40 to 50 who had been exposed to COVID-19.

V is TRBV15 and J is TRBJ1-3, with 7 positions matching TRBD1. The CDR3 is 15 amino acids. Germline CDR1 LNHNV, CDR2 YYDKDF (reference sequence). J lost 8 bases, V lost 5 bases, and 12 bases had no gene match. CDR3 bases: TGTGCCACCAGCCCCAGAGCGACAGGGATGGACACCATATATTTT. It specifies CATSPRATGMDTIYF.

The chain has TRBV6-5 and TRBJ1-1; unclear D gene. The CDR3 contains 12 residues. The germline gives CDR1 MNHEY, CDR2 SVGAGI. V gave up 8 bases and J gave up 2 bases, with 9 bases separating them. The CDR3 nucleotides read TGTGCCAGCCGTCCGACTAACACTGAAGCTTTCTTT. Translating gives CASRPTNTEAFF.

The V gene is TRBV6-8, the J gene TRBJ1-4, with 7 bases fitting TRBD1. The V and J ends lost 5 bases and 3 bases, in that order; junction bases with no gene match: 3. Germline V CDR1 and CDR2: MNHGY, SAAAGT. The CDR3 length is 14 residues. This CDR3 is CASSAGQPNEKLFF. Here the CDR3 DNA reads TGTGCCAGCAGTGCGGGACAGCCTAATGAAAAACTGTTTTTT.

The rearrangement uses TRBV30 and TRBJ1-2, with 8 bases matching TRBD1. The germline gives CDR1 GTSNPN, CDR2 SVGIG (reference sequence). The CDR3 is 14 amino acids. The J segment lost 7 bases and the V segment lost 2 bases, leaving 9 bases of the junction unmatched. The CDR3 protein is CAWSSLGRGLGYTF. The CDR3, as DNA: TGTGCCTGGAGTAGCCTGGGCAGGGGGCTTGGCTACACCTTC.

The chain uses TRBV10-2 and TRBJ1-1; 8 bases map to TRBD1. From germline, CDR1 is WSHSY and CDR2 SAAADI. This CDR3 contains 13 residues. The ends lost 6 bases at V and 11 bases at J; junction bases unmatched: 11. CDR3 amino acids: CASSAQDRARAFF. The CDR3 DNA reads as TGCGCCAGCAGCGCACAGGACAGGGCTCGGGCTTTCTTT.

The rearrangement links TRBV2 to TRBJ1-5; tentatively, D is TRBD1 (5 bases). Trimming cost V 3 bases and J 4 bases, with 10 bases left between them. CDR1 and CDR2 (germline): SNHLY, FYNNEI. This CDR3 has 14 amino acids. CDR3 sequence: CASSEGRVNQPQHF. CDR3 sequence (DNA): TGTGCCAGCAGTGAGGGCAGGGTTAATCAGCCCCAGCATTTT.

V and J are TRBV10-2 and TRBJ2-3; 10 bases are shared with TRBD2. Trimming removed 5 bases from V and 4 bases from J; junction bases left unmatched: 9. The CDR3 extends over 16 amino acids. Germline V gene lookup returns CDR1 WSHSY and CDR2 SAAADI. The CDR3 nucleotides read TGCGCCAGCAGTTCCTGGGCTAGCGGGAGTGCAGATACGCAGTATTTT. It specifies CASSSWASGSADTQYF.

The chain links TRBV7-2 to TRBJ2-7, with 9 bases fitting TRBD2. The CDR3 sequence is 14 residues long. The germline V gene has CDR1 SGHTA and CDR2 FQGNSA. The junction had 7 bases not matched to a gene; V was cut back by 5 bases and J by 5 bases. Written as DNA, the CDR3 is TGTGCCAGCAGCAACGGACTAGCGAGCCACGAGCAGTACTTC. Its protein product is CASSNGLASHEQYF. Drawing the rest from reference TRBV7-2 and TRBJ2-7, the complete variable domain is GAGVSQSPSNKVTEKGKDVELRCDPISGHTALYWYRQSLGQGLEFLIYFQGNSAPDKSGLPSDRFSAERTGGSVSTLTIQRTQQEDSAVYLCASSNGLASHEQYFGPGTRLTVT.

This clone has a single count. The CDR3 loop reads CASSVTSVREQFF. The DNA for the CDR3 is TGTGCCAGCAGCGTTACTAGCGTCAGAGAGCAGTTCTTC. The chain couples TRBV9 to TRBJ2-1, with TRBD2 matching over 7 bases. The CDR3 extends over 13 amino acids. Germline V gene sequence: CDR1 SGDLS, CDR2 YYNGEE. Trimming removed 2 bases from V and 10 bases from J; junction bases left unmatched: 6. The variable domain in full, with the rest retrieved from reference TRBV9 and TRBJ2-1, is DSGVTQTPKHLITATGQRVTLRCSPRSGDLSVYWYQQSLDQGLQFLIQYYNGEERAKGNILERFSAQQFPDLHSELNLSSLELGDSALYFCASSVTSVREQFFGPGTRLTVL.